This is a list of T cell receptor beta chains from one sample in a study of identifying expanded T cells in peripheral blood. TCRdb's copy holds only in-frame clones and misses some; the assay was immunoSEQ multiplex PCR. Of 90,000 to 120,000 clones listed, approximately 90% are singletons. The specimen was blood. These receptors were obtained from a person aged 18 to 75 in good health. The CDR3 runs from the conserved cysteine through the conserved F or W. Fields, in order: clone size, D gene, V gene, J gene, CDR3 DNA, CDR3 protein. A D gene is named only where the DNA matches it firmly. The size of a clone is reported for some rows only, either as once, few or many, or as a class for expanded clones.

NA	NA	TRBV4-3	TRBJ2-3	TGCGCCAGCAGCTTGAGGTTACAGGTCCCAGATACGCAGTATTTT	CASSLRLQVPDTQYF
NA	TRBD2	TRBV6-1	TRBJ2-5	TGTGCCAGCAGTGGACTAGCGGGGGGGCCAGAGACCCAGTACTTC	CASSGLAGGPETQYF
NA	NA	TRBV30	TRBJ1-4	TGTGCCTGGAACCCCATCCCCGGGGCGCGGGAAAAACTGTTTTTT	CAWNPIPGAREKLFF
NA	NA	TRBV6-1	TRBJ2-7	TGTGCCAGCGGGATTGGTTACGAGCAGTACTTC	CASGIGYEQYF
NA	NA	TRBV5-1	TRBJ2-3	TGCGCCAGCAGCTTGCGTAGCCGCCTTACAGATACGCAGTATTTT	CASSLRSRLTDTQYF
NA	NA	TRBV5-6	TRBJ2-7	TGTGCCAGCAGCTTCGGACCTGGCTACTCCTACGAGCAGTACTTC	CASSFGPGYSYEQYF
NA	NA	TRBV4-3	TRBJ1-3	TGCGCCAGCAGCCAACAGATACCTGGAAACACCATATATTTT	CASSQQIPGNTIYF
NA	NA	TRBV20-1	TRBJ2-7	TGCAGTGCAAAGGTGGTAGCCGAGCAGTACTTC	CSAKVVAEQYF
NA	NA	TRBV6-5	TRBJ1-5	TGTGCCAGCAGTCGACAGTTCTATAGCAATCAGCCCCAGCATTTT	CASSRQFYSNQPQHF
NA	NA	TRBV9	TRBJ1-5	TGTGCCAGCAGCTCCCCCCCGACCGAAGAGCCGAAGGGTCAGCCCCAGCATTTT	CASSSPPTEEPKGQPQHF
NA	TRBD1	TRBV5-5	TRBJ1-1	TGTGCCAGCAGCTTGGCCCCTCGGGACAGTGGGGATGAAGCTTTCTTT	CASSLAPRDSGDEAFF
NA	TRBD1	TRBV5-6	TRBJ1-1	TGTGCCAGCAGCTCGGCCACAGGGGGGAACACTGAAGCTTTCTTT	CASSSATGGNTEAFF
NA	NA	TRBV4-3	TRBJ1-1	TGCGCCAGCAGCCACGACAGGAGGAACACTGAAGCTTTCTTT	CASSHDRRNTEAFF
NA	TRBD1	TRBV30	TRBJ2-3	TGTGCCTGGGCGGACAGGGGCAGCACAGATACGCAGTATTTT	CAWADRGSTDTQYF
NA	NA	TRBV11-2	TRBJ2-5	TGTGCCAGCAGCTTAATGGCAGGGGGGGGAGAGACCCAGTACTTC	CASSLMAGGGETQYF
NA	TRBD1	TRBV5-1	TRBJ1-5	TGCGCCAGCAGCTTGGGGACAGGGGATAGCAATCAGCCCCAGCATTTT	CASSLGTGDSNQPQHF
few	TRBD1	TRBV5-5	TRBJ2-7	TGTGCCAGCAGCCTGACAGGGGGCTACGAGCAGTACTTC	CASSLTGGYEQYF
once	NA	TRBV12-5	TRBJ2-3	TGTGCTAGTGGTTTGTCGACGCAGTATTTT	CASGLSTQYF
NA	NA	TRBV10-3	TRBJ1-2	TGTGCCATCAGTGAGTCGAAGATGGCCGGTGGTATAGGGGGCTACACCTTC	CAISESKMAGGIGGYTF
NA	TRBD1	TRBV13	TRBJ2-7	TGTGCCAGCAGCTCTTCGGGACAGGGGGTGAACTACGAGCAGTACTTC	CASSSSGQGVNYEQYF
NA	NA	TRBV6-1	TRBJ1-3	TGTGCCATCTCGACCGGGACACTCCTCGACACCATATATTTT	CAISTGTLLDTIYF
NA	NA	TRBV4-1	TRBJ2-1	TGCGCCAGCAGTACTGGCCCGGGGGAGCAGTTCTTC	CASSTGPGEQFF
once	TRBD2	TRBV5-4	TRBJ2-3	TGTGCCAGCAGCTCCGGACTAGCGGGGGGTTCTGCCCTCCCGCTGTATTTT	CASSSGLAGGSALPLYF
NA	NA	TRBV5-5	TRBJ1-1	TGTGCCAGCAGCTGGGATTCGGGACACACTGAAGCTTTCTTT	CASSWDSGHTEAFF
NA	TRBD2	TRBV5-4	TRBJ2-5	TGTGCCAGCAGCTTGGGGGGGACTAGCGGGGAAGAGACCCAGTACTTC	CASSLGGTSGEETQYF
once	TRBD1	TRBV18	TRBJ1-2	TGTGCCAGCTCACCGCGGGACAGGGGGCGCCTGGCTAACTATGGCTACACCTTC	CASSPRDRGRLANYGYTF
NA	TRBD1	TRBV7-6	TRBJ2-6	TGTGCCAGCAGTAGACCTCGACGGACAGGACAATCAACGAGCGCCAACGTCCTGACTTTC	CASSRPRRTGQSTSANVLTF
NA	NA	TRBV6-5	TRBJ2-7	TGTGCCAGCAGTTACTCCCCGGACAGCTCCTACGAGCAGTACTTC	CASSYSPDSSYEQYF
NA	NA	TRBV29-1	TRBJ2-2	TGCAGCGTCGCCTCAGGGACCGGGGAGCTGTTTTTT	CSVASGTGELFF
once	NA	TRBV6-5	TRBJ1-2	TGTGCCAGCACCTACTCGGCGGGATATGGCTACACCTTC	CASTYSAGYGYTF
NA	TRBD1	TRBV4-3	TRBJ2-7	TGCGCCAGCAGTTGGGACAGGGAAACCTACGAGCAGTACTTC	CASSWDRETYEQYF
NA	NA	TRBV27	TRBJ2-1	TGTGCCAGCAGTTTCCTCGGGACCGGATCCTACAATGAGCAGTTCTTC	CASSFLGTGSYNEQFF
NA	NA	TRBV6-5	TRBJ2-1	TGTGCCAGCAGTTACTCTCCCAGCAATGAGCAGTTCTTC	CASSYSPSNEQFF
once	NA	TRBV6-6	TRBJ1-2	TGTGCCAGCAGCCGAGGAGGTGGGGATAACTATGGCTACACCTTC	CASSRGGGDNYGYTF
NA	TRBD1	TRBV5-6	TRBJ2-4	TGTGCCAGCAGCTGGGACAGGAAAAACATTCAGTACTTC	CASSWDRKNIQYF
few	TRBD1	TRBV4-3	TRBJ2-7	TGCGCCAGCAGCTTGGAGCCCGGGACAGGGGGCCGGGAGCAGTACTTC	CASSLEPGTGGREQYF
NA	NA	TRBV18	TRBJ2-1	TGTGCCAGCTCACTGTATGGGACGGCCTACAATGAGCAGTTCTTC	CASSLYGTAYNEQFF
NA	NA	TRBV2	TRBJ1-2	TGTGCCAGCAGTGAAAATCCAGGCCTCGTGATGGTCTATGGCTACACCTTC	CASSENPGLVMVYGYTF
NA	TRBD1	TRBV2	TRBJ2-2	TGTGCCAGCAAAGGGTCAGGGGGCAGCACCGGGGAGCTGTTTTTT	CASKGSGGSTGELFF
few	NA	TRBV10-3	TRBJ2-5	TGTGCCACCCGTCTCGGGCGGAGCGGAGAGACCCAGTACTTC	CATRLGRSGETQYF
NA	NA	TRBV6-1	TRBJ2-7	TGTGCCAGCACCGCATACGAGCAGTACTTC	CASTAYEQYF
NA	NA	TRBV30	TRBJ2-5	TGTGCCTGGGGGGGGATCCAGAGGGAGACCCAGTACTTC	CAWGGIQRETQYF
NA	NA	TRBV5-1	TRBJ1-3	TGCGCCAGCAGCTTCAATTGGGGCACTGGAAACACCATATATTTT	CASSFNWGTGNTIYF
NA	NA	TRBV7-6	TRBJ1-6	TGTGCCAGCAGCTTATCGGGATATAATTCACCCCTCCACTTT	CASSLSGYNSPLHF
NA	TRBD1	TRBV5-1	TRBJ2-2	TGCGCCAGCAGCTTGGGGCAGGGGGCGAACACCGGGGAGCTGTTTTTT	CASSLGQGANTGELFF
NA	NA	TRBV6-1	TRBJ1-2	TGTGCCAGCAGTGAAGTCCAGGGGTTGCTAAGTGGCTACACCTTC	CASSEVQGLLSGYTF
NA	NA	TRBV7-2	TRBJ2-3	TGTGCCAGCAGCCTCCACCGCTCGCTACAGGGATCAAGGGAGGATACGCAGTATTTT	CASSLHRSLQGSREDTQYF
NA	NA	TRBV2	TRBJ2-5	TGTGCCAGCACTCCGGACTCGGGGAGGGAGACCCAGTACTTC	CASTPDSGRETQYF